This T cell receptor (beta chain) appears in the sequencing data of a study of blood T cells in healthy people across ages. Alongside a J-beta primer mix, a sample-barcoded 5' primer served in a second PCR lasting roughly 7 to 11 cycles. A 12-random-nucleotide template-switch adaptor tagged each cDNA molecule. TCRdb re-analysed the 5' RACE reads in MiXCR, keeping a single row per CDR3 protein. Of 450,000 to 700,000 distinct CDR3 sequences listed, approximately 30% are singletons. Study observations and caveats: The diversity estimates, figures obtained from one million T cells, were considered underestimates.

In this sample, this clonotype turned up a few times. Its antigen is not known. Germline CDR1 is MNHEY and CDR2 is SMNVEV (reference sequence). CDR3 length equals 13 residues. Healthy Russian Caucasian donors spanned ages about 6 to 90 years. The source of this sequence is a woman between 65 and 79 years old in good health. The chain recombines TRBV27 with TRBJ2-5; D is unclear. The DNA end favors TRBJ2-7, so the J call may be wrong. Sequencing was done on a sample of blood. The CDR3: CASSFSAPYEQYF. The CDR3 DNA follows: TGTGCCAGCAGTTTCAGCGCTCCCTACGAGCAGTACTTC.